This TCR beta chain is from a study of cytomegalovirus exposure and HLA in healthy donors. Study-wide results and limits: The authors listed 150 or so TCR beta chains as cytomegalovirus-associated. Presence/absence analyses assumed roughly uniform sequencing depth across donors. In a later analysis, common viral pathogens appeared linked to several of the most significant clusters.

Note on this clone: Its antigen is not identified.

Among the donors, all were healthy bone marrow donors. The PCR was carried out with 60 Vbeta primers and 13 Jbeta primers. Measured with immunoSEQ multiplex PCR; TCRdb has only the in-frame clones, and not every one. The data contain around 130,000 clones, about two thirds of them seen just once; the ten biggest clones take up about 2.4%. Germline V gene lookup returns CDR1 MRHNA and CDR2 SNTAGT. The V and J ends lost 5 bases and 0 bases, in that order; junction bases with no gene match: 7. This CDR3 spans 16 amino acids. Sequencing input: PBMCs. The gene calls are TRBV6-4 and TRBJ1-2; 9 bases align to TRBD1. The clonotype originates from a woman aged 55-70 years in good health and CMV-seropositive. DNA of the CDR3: TGTGCCAGCAGTCGGGGACAGGGAGTTTCTAACTATGGCTACACCTTC. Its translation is CASSRGQGVSNYGYTF.